One sample yielded the 15 T cell receptor beta chains listed below, sequenced in a study of T cells in Graves' hyperthyroidism and ophthalmopathy. TCR beta CDR3 regions were amplified from RNA. The HTBI primer set drove a first-round RT-PCR of the TCR CDR3. TCRdb ran MiXCR on the multiplex PCR reads and lists one entry per CDR3 protein. The sample yields 350,000 to 400,000 distinct CDR3 sequences, about a fifth seen once. Material for sequencing was blood. The receptor source for this set is a woman aged 18-30 years with Graves' hyperthyroidism.

This clonotype was found many times. At one of its ends the junction is not consistent with the germline gene, which may arise from a read error. The chain recombines TRBV5-1 with TRBJ1-2, with unresolved D. From germline, CDR1 is SGHRS and CDR2 YFSETQ. The CDR3 covers 11 residues. The CDR3 is CASSLGGGYTF. The CDR3 region has the DNA TGTGCCAGCAGCTTAGGCGGTGGCTACACCTTC.

Ten or more counts support this clonotype. The chain couples TRBV20-1 to TRBJ2-7; D not certain. Per the germline V gene, CDR1 is DFQATT and CDR2 is SNEGSKA (reference sequence). The CDR3 spans 12 residues. V was cut by 3 bases and J by 6 bases, with 12 bases left in between. The CDR3 sequence is CSASKVLREQYF. CDR3 nucleotide sequence: TGCAGTGCTAGTAAGGTTTTGCGCGAGCAGTACTTC.

At least ten counts were recorded for this clonotype. This rearrangement joins TRBV15 to TRBJ1-2; weak D call: TRBD1 (6 bases). Germline loops: CDR1 LNHNV, CDR2 YYDKDF (reference sequence). V lost 1 base and J 5 bases, leaving 14 bases between the germline ends. The CDR3 has 15 residues. The CDR3 coding sequence is TGTGCCACCAGCAGAGTACAGGGAATTGGGTATGGCTACACCTTC. Protein product: CATSRVQGIGYGYTF. Combining the CDR3 with reference TRBV15 and TRBJ1-2 gives the whole variable domain DAMVIQNPRYQVTQFGKPVTLSCSQTLNHNVMYWYQQKSSQAPKLLFHYYDKDFNNEADTPDNFQSRRPNTSFCFLDIRSPGLGDTAMYLCATSRVQGIGYGYTFGSGTRLTVV.

The chain uses TRBV4-1 and TRBJ2-7, with TRBD1 as a possible D gene (5 bases). Germline V gene sequence: CDR1 MGHRA, CDR2 YSYEKL. The V gene lost 0 bases and the J gene lost 0 bases, with 15 bases spanning the gap. The CDR3 spans 17 residues. The CDR3 protein is CASSQDVAGPFSYEQYF. As DNA, the CDR3 is TGCGCCAGCAGCCAAGATGTAGCAGGGCCTTTCTCCTACGAGCAGTACTTC.

This clonotype was counted ten times or more. The chain carries TRBV2 and TRBJ2-5, with 10 bases matching TRBD2. This CDR3 contains 15 residues. Per germline, CDR1 SNHLY and CDR2 FYNNEI. The ends lost 5 bases at V and 5 bases at J; junction bases unmatched: 8. CDR3 nucleotides: TGTGCCAGCAGTAGCCCTAGCGGGGGAAAGGAGACCCAGTACTTC. It is translated as CASSSPSGGKETQYF.

This clonotype was detected many times. J is TRBJ2-2 and V is TRBV11-2; the D is unclear. Per the germline V gene, CDR1 is SGHAT and CDR2 is FQNNGV. Trimming removed 8 bases at V and 7 bases at J, with 8 bases between. This CDR3 has 11 amino acids. The CDR3, as DNA: TGTGCCAGCGGATCGGGCGGGGAGCTGTTTTTT. This translates into CASGSGGELFF.

The table lists this clonotype with many counts. The chain links TRBV6-1 to TRBJ1-2; 9 bases are a match to TRBD1. The CDR3 is 16 amino acids. V lost 0 bases, J lost 5 bases, and 7 bases stayed unmatched. The V gene's germline CDR1 is MNHNS and CDR2 SASEGT. The CDR3 DNA follows: TGTGCCAGCAGTGAAGCGGCGGGACAGGGTTCTTATGGCTACACCTTC. Residues: CASSEAAGQGSYGYTF.

The J gene is TRBJ1-5, the V gene TRBV19, with D maybe TRBD1 (6 bases). Trimming left V 8 bases short and J 9 bases short, with 11 bases between. Looked up from germline, CDR1 is LNHDA and CDR2 is SQIVND (reference sequence). The CDR3 has 11 amino acids. CDR3 loop: CASRTAGPQHF. The CDR3 nucleotides are TGTGCCAGTCGGACAGCCGGGCCCCAGCATTTT.

This clonotype was detected many times. This rearrangement joins TRBV5-1 to TRBJ2-5; D unclear. Between the trimmed V and J ends, which lost 2 bases and 2 bases, there was a span of 7 bases. The germline V gene encodes CDR1 SGHRS and CDR2 YFSETQ. The CDR3 contains 13 residues. In nucleotides, the CDR3 is TGCGCCAGCAGCTTTGGACCACAAGAGACCCAGTACTTC. This sequence encodes CASSFGPQETQYF.

The chain couples TRBV12-3 or TRBV12-4 to TRBJ1-2; possible D gene TRBD1, 5 bases. This CDR3 has 16 residues. The V end lost 6 bases, the J end lost 5 bases, and 22 bases lay between the germline ends. CDR3 region: CASRLRGQIAPYGYTF. The CDR3 DNA is TGTGCCAGCAGGCTCCGGGGCCAGATTGCACCTTATGGCTACACCTTC.

At least ten counts were recorded for this clonotype. The rearrangement links TRBV28 to TRBJ1-2, with TRBD1 matching 7 bases. V lost 5 bases, J lost 2 bases, and 8 bases stayed unmatched. This CDR3 is 15 amino acids long. Looked up from germline, CDR1 is MDHEN and CDR2 is SYDVKM. As DNA, the CDR3 is TGTGCCAGCAGTCCGGGAACAGGGGCCAACTATGGCTACACCTTC. Encoded protein: CASSPGTGANYGYTF.

This clonotype appeared many times. The chain recombines TRBV14 with TRBJ1-2; a weak D match, TRBD1 (6 bases). The CDR3 is 14 residues long. Per germline, CDR1 SGHDN and CDR2 FVKESK. V was trimmed by 1 base and J by 8 bases, leaving 14 bases between them. The chain's CDR3 is CASSQVTGAGGYTF. The DNA for the CDR3 is TGTGCCAGCAGCCAAGTTACGGGGGCGGGAGGCTACACCTTC.

The chain couples TRBV6-8 to TRBJ2-7, with D possibly matching TRBD2 (6 bases). This CDR3 is built from 15 residues. V was trimmed by 6 bases and J by 3 bases, leaving 18 bases between them. CDR1 and CDR2 from the germline V gene are MNHGY and SAAAGT. The CDR3 loop is CASRSRRRGIYEQYF. The CDR3 bases are TGTGCCAGCAGATCTAGGCGGAGGGGAATCTACGAGCAGTACTTC.

Concerning this clonotype: Without the conserved terminal phenylalanine or tryptophan, this CDR3 likely stems from a read error. The CDR3 coding sequence is TGTGCTAGCAGTGAAGAGGAAGGGGCCCCAGCCGGGGAAAGCTACACCGTC. This gives the protein CASSEEEGAPAGESYTV. V and J are TRBV6-1 and TRBJ1-2; tentatively, D is TRBD1 (5 bases). The CDR3 spans 17 residues. The germline CDR1 and CDR2 sequences are MNHNS and SASEGT.

This clonotype was recorded many times. CDR3 loop: CASSETRYQPQHF. As DNA, the CDR3 is TGTGCCAGCAGTGAAACCCGTTATCAGCCCCAGCATTTT. The rearrangement links TRBV6-1 to TRBJ1-5, with D uncertain. Germline CDR1 is MNHNS and CDR2 is SASEGT. CDR3 length: 13 residues. V gave up 2 bases and J gave up 5 bases, with 7 bases separating them.